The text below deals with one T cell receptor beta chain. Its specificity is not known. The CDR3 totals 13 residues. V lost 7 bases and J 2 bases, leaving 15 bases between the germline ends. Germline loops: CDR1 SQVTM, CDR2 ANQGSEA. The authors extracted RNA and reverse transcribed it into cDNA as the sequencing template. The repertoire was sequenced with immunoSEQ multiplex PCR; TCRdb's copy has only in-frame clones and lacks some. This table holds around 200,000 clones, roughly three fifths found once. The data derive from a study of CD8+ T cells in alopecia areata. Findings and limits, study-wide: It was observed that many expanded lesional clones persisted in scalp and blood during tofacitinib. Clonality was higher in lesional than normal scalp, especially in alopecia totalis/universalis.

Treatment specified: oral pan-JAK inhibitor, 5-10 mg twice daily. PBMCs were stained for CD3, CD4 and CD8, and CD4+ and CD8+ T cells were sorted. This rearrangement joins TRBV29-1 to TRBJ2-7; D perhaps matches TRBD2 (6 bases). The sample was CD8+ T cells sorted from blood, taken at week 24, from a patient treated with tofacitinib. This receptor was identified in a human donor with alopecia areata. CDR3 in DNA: TGCAGCGCCATGCGGGACGGGCCCTACGAGCAGTACTTC. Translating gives CSAMRDGPYEQYF.